These 5 T cell receptor beta chains were sequenced from one sample in a study of patients and donors after allogeneic stem cell transplantation. TCRdb independently ran MiXCR on the RT-PCR reads; one entry per CDR3 protein. The sample comprises approximately 170,000 distinct CDR3 sequences, approximately 30% of which are singletons, and 3.2% rests with the top ten. The sequencing sample was made of blood, either unsorted or a sorted T cell fraction (not recorded which). All receptors come from a human donor who was either an allogeneic HSCT recipient or a stem cell or donor lymphocyte infusion donor (not recorded which). It is not recorded whose cells these are; they may come from a transplant donor.

The sample holds a few counts of this clonotype. CDR3 sequence reads: CSPWDRTTDTQYF. The CDR3 region has the DNA TGCAGCCCATGGGACCGTACCACAGATACGCAGTATTTT. The rearrangement links TRBV29-1 to TRBJ2-3, with D perhaps TRBD1 or TRBD2 (5 bases each). The germline V gene encodes CDR1 SQVTM and CDR2 ANQGSEA. The V end lost 8 bases, the J end lost 2 bases, and 14 bases lay between the germline ends. The CDR3 loop spans 13 amino acids.

This clonotype was seen only a few times. The chain joins TRBV4-3 to TRBJ2-5; 8 bases are a match to TRBD1. V shed 2 bases and J 3 bases; nucleotides not matched to a gene: 5. The germline V gene encodes CDR1 LGHNA and CDR2 YSLEER. The CDR3 totals 15 residues. CDR3 DNA sequence: TGCGCCAGCAGCCAATCAAGACAGGGGAAAGAGACCCAGTACTTC. As protein: CASSQSRQGKETQYF.

This clonotype occurred a few times. The V call is TRBV12-3 or TRBV12-4, the J call TRBJ2-5; D call uncertain. Trimming took off 3 bases at V and 5 bases at J, with 16 bases between the two ends. The CDR3 contains 15 residues. The CDR3 nucleotides read TGTGCCAGCAGTTTTGGCCCCCTTCTTGGGGAGACCCAGTACTTC. Translation gives CASSFGPLLGETQYF.

The J gene is TRBJ2-3, the V gene TRBV6-4; 15 bases are a match to TRBD2. The CDR3 has 19 amino acids. Trimming took 0 bases from V and 3 from J; bases not matched to a gene: 7. In germline, CDR1 is MRHNA, CDR2 SNTAGT. As DNA, the CDR3 is TGTGCCAGCAGTGACTCTTGTCGGACTAGCGGGAGGGAGACAGATACGCAGTATTTT. The encoded protein is CASSDSCRTSGRETDTQYF.

The rearrangement joins TRBV7-9 to TRBJ1-6; D call uncertain. CDR1 and CDR2 from the germline V gene are SEHNR and FQNEAQ (reference sequence). The length of the CDR3 is 16 residues. V was cut by 1 base and J by 0 bases, with 7 bases left in between. The CDR3 coding sequence is TGTGCCAGCAGCTTAGGAAGTAGCTCCTATAATTCACCCCTCCACTTT. It specifies CASSLGSSSYNSPLHF.